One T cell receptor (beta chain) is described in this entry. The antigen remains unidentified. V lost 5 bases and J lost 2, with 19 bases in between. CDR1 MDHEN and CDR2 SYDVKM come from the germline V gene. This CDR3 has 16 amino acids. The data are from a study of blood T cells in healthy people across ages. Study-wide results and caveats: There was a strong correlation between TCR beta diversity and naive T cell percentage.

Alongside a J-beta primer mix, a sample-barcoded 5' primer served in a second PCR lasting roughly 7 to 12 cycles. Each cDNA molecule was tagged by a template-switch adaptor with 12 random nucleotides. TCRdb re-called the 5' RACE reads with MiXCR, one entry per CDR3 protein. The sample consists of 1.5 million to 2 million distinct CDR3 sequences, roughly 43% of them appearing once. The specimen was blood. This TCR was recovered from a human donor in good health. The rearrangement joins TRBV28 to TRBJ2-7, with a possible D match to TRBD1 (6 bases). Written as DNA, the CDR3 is TGTGCCAGCAGTGCCCCTAGGGGGTCTAGCCCCTACGAGCAGTACTTC. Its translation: CASSAPRGSSPYEQYF.